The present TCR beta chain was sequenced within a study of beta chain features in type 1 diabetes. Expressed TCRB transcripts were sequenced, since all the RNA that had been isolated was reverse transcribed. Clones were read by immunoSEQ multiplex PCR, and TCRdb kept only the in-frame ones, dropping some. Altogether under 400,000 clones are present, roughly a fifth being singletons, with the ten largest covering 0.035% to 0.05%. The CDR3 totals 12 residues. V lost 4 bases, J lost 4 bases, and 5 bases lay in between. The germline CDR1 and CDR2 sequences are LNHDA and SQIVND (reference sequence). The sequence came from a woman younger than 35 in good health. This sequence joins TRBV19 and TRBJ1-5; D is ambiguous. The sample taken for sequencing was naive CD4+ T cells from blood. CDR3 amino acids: CASSSRNQPQHF. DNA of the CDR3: TGTGCCAGTAGTAGTCGGAATCAGCCCCAGCATTTT. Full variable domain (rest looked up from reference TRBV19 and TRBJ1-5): DGGITQSPKYLFRKEGQNVTLSCEQNLNHDAMYWYRQDPGQGLRLIYYSQIVNDFQKGDIAEGYSVSREKKESFPLTVTSAQKNPTAFYLCASSSRNQPQHFGDGTRLSIL.